These 3 T cell receptor beta chains were sequenced from one sample in a study of a mutant IDH1 vaccine in newly diagnosed glioma. Some clones are missing from TCRdb's copy, which holds only in-frame ones; the method was immunoSEQ multiplex PCR. The sample comprises tens of thousands of clones, roughly 79% of which are singletons, and about 5.5% rests with the top ten. Noted time point: week 23, last vaccination. One vaccine dose held 300 ug of mutant IDH1 20-mer peptide and came with topical imiquimod. These receptors' antigens are unknown. The sequencing here drew on PBMCs, taken from a glioma patient whose treatment included an IDH1 peptide vaccine. The receptor set was obtained from a man aged 35 to 55 with glioma.

This clone turned up a few times. At one boundary the junction diverges from the germline segment, which might be a read error. This chain links TRBV7-7 with TRBJ1-4; possible D gene TRBD1, 5 bases. CDR1 and CDR2 (germline): SSHAT, FNYEAQ (reference sequence). The CDR3 totals 14 residues. CDR3 sequence reads: CASSSGEGNEKLFF. For the CDR3, the DNA is TGTGCTAGCAGCTCGGGGGAAGGGAATGAAAAACTGTTTTTT.

This chain links TRBV7-2 with TRBJ1-1, with D possibly TRBD1 on 5 matching bases. Trimming shortened V by 5 bases and J by 0 bases, and 10 bases separated the two germline ends. CDR1 and CDR2 from the germline V gene are SGHTA and FQGNSA. This CDR3 spans 14 amino acids. CDR3 DNA: TGTGCCAGCAGCCGGGACCGGGTGAACACTGAAGCTTTCTTT. Translated: CASSRDRVNTEAFF.

J is TRBJ2-4 and V is TRBV5-3; 7 bases map to TRBD2. TRBV5-3 is an ORF, with its function uncertain. CDR3 length: 18 amino acids. Unmatched junction bases numbered 12, after V lost 3 bases and J lost 0 bases. CDR3 amino acids: CARSWQPRDYQAKNIQYF. Here the CDR3 DNA reads TGTGCCAGAAGCTGGCAACCCCGGGACTATCAAGCCAAAAACATTCAGTACTTC.